This T cell receptor (beta chain) stems from a study of cytomegalovirus exposure and HLA in healthy donors. Findings and limits, study-wide: Available immune exposure information was restricted to CMV serostatus only.

On this clone: The antigen is unknown.

Primers for the PCR totalled 60 Vbeta and 13 Jbeta. Repertoires were generated with immunoSEQ multiplex PCR, while TCRdb's copy carries only in-frame clones and drops some. The profile shows fewer than 200,000 clones, about 75% of them singletons. The ends were cut back, 3 bases at V and 2 bases at J, with 11 bases in the middle. Germline lookup yields CDR1 KGHSH and CDR2 LQKENI. The CDR3 covers 14 residues. Sequenced input: PBMCs. The J gene is TRBJ2-7, the V gene TRBV18, with a weak D call TRBD1 (6 bases). This TCR came from a male donor in good health and CMV-seronegative. The CDR3 spells CASSPQGYTYEQYF. The CDR3, as DNA: TGTGCCAGCTCACCTCAGGGGTACACCTACGAGCAGTACTTC.